Below are 30 T cell receptor beta chains sequenced from a single sample in a study of blood T cells in healthy people across ages. A sample-barcoded 5' primer and a J-beta primer mix were used in a second PCR of roughly 6 to 11 cycles. TCRdb redid the calling of the 5' RACE reads with MiXCR, one entry per CDR3 protein. Counted here are some 730,000 distinct CDR3 sequences, about 20% occurring once; the ten biggest clones make up about 22%. Sample: blood. The receptors were sampled from a man aged 70 or older in good health.

This clonotype appeared once. An end of the junction differs from the germline gene, which may be a read error. CDR3 bases: TGTGCCAGCAACCAAGTTAGAAACACTGAAGCTTTCTTT. Translated, it gives CASNQVRNTEAFF. This sequence joins TRBV3-1 and TRBJ1-1; no firm D call. Germline V gene sequence: CDR1 LGHDT, CDR2 YNNKEL (reference sequence). The CDR3 spans 13 residues.

In this sample, this clonotype turned up many times. V is TRBV24-1 and J is TRBJ1-4; D perhaps matches TRBD1 (5 bases). CDR3 length: 14 amino acids. Trimming stripped 5 bases from V and 3 bases from J, with 9 bases between. CDR1 and CDR2 from the germline V gene are KGHDR and SFDVKD. As DNA, the CDR3 is TGTGCCACCAGTGGCCAGGGCTCTAATGAAAAACTGTTTTTT. Its translation: CATSGQGSNEKLFF.

This chain links TRBV7-9 with TRBJ2-5, with a tentative D call TRBD1 (5 bases). V lost 3 bases to trimming and J lost 1 base, with 12 bases between them. This CDR3 has 15 residues. Germline CDR1 and CDR2: SEHNR and FQNEAQ (reference sequence). CDR3: CASSLGPGPQETQYF. For the CDR3, the DNA is TGTGCCAGCAGCTTGGGGCCGGGTCCCCAAGAGACCCAGTACTTC.

This clonotype was observed a handful of times. The chain carries TRBV6-6 and TRBJ1-5, with D unclear. Looked up from germline, CDR1 is MNHNY and CDR2 is SVGAGI (reference sequence). The CDR3 is made up of 12 amino acids. The germline V and J ends were trimmed by 4 bases and 3 bases, with 4 bases remaining between them. The CDR3: CASSWDNQPQHF. The CDR3 DNA reads TGTGCCAGCAGTTGGGACAATCAGCCCCAGCATTTT.

This chain connects TRBV5-6 to TRBJ2-1; D not resolved. Germline-derived CDR1 and CDR2 are SGHDT and YYEEEE. This CDR3 is 13 amino acids long. With 1 base removed from V and 3 bases from J, the gap between germline ends came to 5 bases. In nucleotides, the CDR3 is TGTGCCAGCAGCTTGAGGGACTACAATGAGCAGTTCTTC. The encoded protein is CASSLRDYNEQFF.

A few counts support this clonotype. The chain uses TRBV12-3 or TRBV12-4 and TRBJ2-2; tentatively, D is TRBD1 or TRBD2 (7 bases each). Trimming left V 3 bases short and J 4 bases short, with 15 bases between. The CDR3 has 16 residues. CDR3 in DNA: TGTGCCAGCAGTTTCCGACTAGCAGGGGGCACCGGGGAGCTGTTTTTT. Translated: CASSFRLAGGTGELFF.

A few counts support this clonotype. CDR3 coding DNA: TGTGCCACCAGACAGAACCTAGTCGTTTCGAGAGATTCACCCTACGAGCAGTACGTC. This sequence encodes CATRQNLVVSRDSPYEQYV. The chain couples TRBV7-6 to TRBJ2-7; possible D gene TRBD1, 5 bases. V lost 10 bases and J 2 bases, leaving 33 bases between the germline ends. Germline V lookup: CDR1 SGHVS, CDR2 FNYEAQ. This CDR3 is built from 19 residues.

This clonotype was recorded many times. The rearrangement joins TRBV20-1 to TRBJ2-3, with D maybe TRBD2 (6 bases). The CDR3 extends over 14 amino acids. CDR1 is DFQATT and CDR2 is SNEGSKA in the germline V gene (reference sequence). Trimming removed 1 base from V and 5 bases from J, with 13 bases in between. CDR3 in DNA: TGCAGTGCTAGAGGGGGTAGCGGTGGAGATACGCAGTATTTT. It encodes CSARGGSGGDTQYF.

The chain recombines TRBV7-2 with TRBJ2-5; TRBD1 agrees at 7 bases. There are 17 residues in the CDR3. The trim removed 1 base at V and 1 base at J, leaving 9 bases unmatched. Germline V gene data show CDR1 as SGHTA and CDR2 as FQGNSA. The CDR3 DNA is TGTGCCAGCAGCTTAGTTCCGACAGGGCATTTCCAAGAGACCCAGTACTTC. Translated: CASSLVPTGHFQETQYF.

V usage is TRBV29-1 and J usage is TRBJ2-4, with no clear D. Trimming took off 3 bases at V and 6 bases at J, with 9 bases between the two ends. The germline gives CDR1 SQVTM, CDR2 ANQGSEA. This CDR3 comprises 12 residues. The CDR3: CSVEERRNIQYF. The CDR3 DNA reads TGCAGCGTTGAGGAGAGGAGAAACATTCAGTACTTC.

The chain recombines TRBV29-1 with TRBJ1-1; unclear D gene. Trimming stripped 5 bases from V and 1 base from J, with 14 bases between. The V gene's germline CDR1 is SQVTM and CDR2 ANQGSEA. This CDR3 contains 14 residues. DNA for the CDR3: TGCAGCGTTTACCTCACAACTAAGAACACTGAAGCTTTCTTT. Its protein product is CSVYLTTKNTEAFF.

This clonotype showed up just a few times. V and J are TRBV11-3 and TRBJ1-2; D gene ambiguous. Deletions cut 5 bases from V and 8 bases from J, with 12 bases between. CDR1 and CDR2 (germline): SGHNT, YENEEA. The CDR3 is 12 residues long. CDR3 residues: CASSPSGWGYTF. The CDR3 DNA reads as TGTGCCAGCAGCCCTAGTGGATGGGGCTACACCTTC.

V gene TRBV12-3 or TRBV12-4 combines with J gene TRBJ2-3; D ambiguous. Between the trimmed V and J ends, which lost 6 bases and 5 bases, there was a span of 12 bases. The CDR3 runs to 13 residues. CDR3 protein: CASRPLGRDTQYF. The CDR3 DNA reads TGTGCCAGCAGGCCGCTTGGACGAGATACGCAGTATTTT.

This clonotype was observed a few times. The gene calls are TRBV5-6 and TRBJ2-3; TRBD2 aligns across 14 bases. Looked up from germline, CDR1 is SGHDT and CDR2 is YYEEEE. The CDR3 spans 19 residues. With 5 bases clipped from V and 0 bases from J, the junction kept 11 bases outside the gene matches. The CDR3 spells CASRDFGTSGGHSTDTQYF. The CDR3 region has the DNA TGTGCCAGCAGAGATTTCGGGACTAGCGGGGGTCATAGCACAGATACGCAGTATTTT.

Only a few counts were recorded for this clonotype. A read error may account for a junction end that differs from germline. V gene TRBV18 combines with J gene TRBJ1-1, with D possibly TRBD1 on 5 matching bases. CDR1 KGHSH and CDR2 LQKENI come from the germline V gene. This CDR3 contains 15 residues. The CDR3 spells CASSRGAHMNTEALF. The CDR3 DNA is TGTGCCAGCTCACGCGGGGCACATATGAACACTGAAGCTCTCTTT.

This clonotype was picked up many times. The rearrangement uses TRBV7-9 and TRBJ2-3; 10 positions agree with TRBD1. Germline assignment: CDR1 SEHNR and CDR2 FQNEAQ (reference sequence). The trim removed 4 bases at V and 4 bases at J, leaving 5 bases unmatched. The length of the CDR3 is 15 residues. The DNA for the CDR3 is TGTGCCAGCAGCTCCGACAGGGGGCCATCAGATACGCAGTATTTT. This gives the protein CASSSDRGPSDTQYF.

The CDR3 spells CASSLVVGAETQYF. The DNA for the CDR3 is TGTGCCAGCAGCTTAGTAGTAGGGGCAGAGACCCAGTACTTC. The gene calls are TRBV11-2 and TRBJ2-5; a weak D match, TRBD1 (5 bases). Trimming pared 1 base from V and 4 bases from J, leaving 10 bases between. This CDR3 spans 14 amino acids. Germline V gene data show CDR1 as SGHAT and CDR2 as FQNNGV.

This clonotype was counted at least ten times. The rearrangement joins TRBV6-4 to TRBJ2-1; the match to TRBD2 covers 10 bases. Germline lookup yields CDR1 MRHNA and CDR2 SNTAGT. CDR3 length equals 15 residues. Unmatched junction bases numbered 2, after V lost 0 bases and J lost 6 bases. The DNA for the CDR3 is TGTGCCAGCAGTGACTCTAGCGGGGGGATCAATGAGCAGTTCTTC. This codes for CASSDSSGGINEQFF.

The chain carries TRBV29-1 and TRBJ1-2; D unclear. The CDR3 has 12 amino acids. Trimming stripped 1 base from V and 3 bases from J, with 6 bases between. CDR1 and CDR2 from the germline V gene are SQVTM and ANQGSEA. CDR3: CSVEVSDYGYTF. The CDR3 coding sequence is TGCAGCGTTGAAGTTTCCGACTATGGCTACACCTTC.

This clonotype has at least ten counts. The chain recombines TRBV4-2 with TRBJ2-4; D is perhaps TRBD1 (5 bases). Germline V CDR1 and CDR2: LGHNA, YNFKEQ. V was pared by 0 bases and J by 5 bases, with 14 bases between. The CDR3 contains 16 residues. As DNA, the CDR3 is TGTGCCAGCAGCCAAGATCACGCAGGGATTCAAAACATTCAGTACTTC. It translates to CASSQDHAGIQNIQYF.

This clonotype occurred a few times. The chain uses TRBV5-4 and TRBJ2-3; TRBD2 agrees at 10 bases. CDR3 length equals 16 residues. V shed 1 base, J shed 4 bases, and the junction held 6 bases outside the gene matches. CDR1 is SGHNT, CDR2 YYREEE, per germline (reference sequence). The CDR3 protein is CASSLTLAGVADTQYF. The CDR3 nucleotides read TGTGCCAGCAGCTTGACCCTAGCGGGAGTGGCAGATACGCAGTATTTT. Combining the CDR3 with reference TRBV5-4 and TRBJ2-3 gives the whole variable domain ETGVTQSPTHLIKTRGQQVTLRCSSQSGHNTVSWYQQALGQGPQFIFQYYREEENGRGNFPPRFSGLQFPNYSSELNVNALELDDSALYLCASSLTLAGVADTQYFGPGTRLTVL.

In this sample, this clonotype turned up a few times. This chain links TRBV6-2 or TRBV6-3 with TRBJ2-5, with TRBD2 as a possible D gene (6 bases). This CDR3 is built from 14 residues. V was cut by 6 bases and J by 6 bases, with 17 bases left in between. The germline CDR1 and CDR2 sequences are MNHEY and SVGEGT. CDR3 coding DNA: TGTGCCAGCAGCTTCACCGGACTAACGAAGACCCAGTACTTC. This encodes CASSFTGLTKTQYF.

The CDR3 nucleotides are TGTGCCAGCAGTTTATCTCGCCGGGATGAGCAGTTCTTC. It translates to CASSLSRRDEQFF. The chain uses TRBV12-3 or TRBV12-4 and TRBJ2-1; no firm D call. The CDR3 loop spans 13 amino acids. V shed 2 bases and J shed 8 bases, with 10 bases lying between them.

Notes on this clonotype: One base away lies a much larger clone, so this may be a sequencing read error. The chain links TRBV12-3 or TRBV12-4 to TRBJ2-4, with D perhaps TRBD1 or TRBD2 (5 bases each). This CDR3 contains 13 residues. Here the CDR3 reads CASRAGTENIRYF. DNA for the CDR3: TGTGCCAGCAGAGCCGGGACGGAAAACATTCGGTACTTC.

CDR3 sequence reads: CSADSGLISDTQYF. For the CDR3, the DNA is TGCAGCGCTGATTCGGGACTAATTTCAGATACGCAGTATTTT. J is TRBJ2-3 and V is TRBV29-1, with 7 bases matching TRBD2. J was trimmed by 4 bases and V by 7 bases; bases with no gene match: 11. Germline V gene lookup returns CDR1 SQVTM and CDR2 ANQGSEA. The length of the CDR3 is 14 residues.

The chain has TRBV7-2 and TRBJ2-7; D unclear. Near its end, the DNA agrees better with TRBJ2-1, so the J call may be wrong. The germline V gene encodes CDR1 SGHTA and CDR2 FQGNSA. This CDR3 region has 13 residues. CDR3 residues: CASSQQYGNEQFF. In DNA, the CDR3 is TGTGCCAGCAGCCAACAATACGGGAATGAGCAGTTCTTC.

This clonotype came up a few times. The gene calls are TRBV3-1 and TRBJ1-3; 9 bases align to TRBD1. CDR1 is LGHDT and CDR2 is YNNKEL in the germline V gene (reference sequence). J lost 3 bases, V lost 7 bases, and 7 bases had no gene match. This CDR3 is 15 amino acids long. CDR3 coding DNA: TGTGCCAGCACCGGACAGGGGACTGGTGGAAACACCATATATTTT. Residues: CASTGQGTGGNTIYF.

This clonotype was detected many times. V gene TRBV14 combines with J gene TRBJ2-7; the match to TRBD1 covers 7 bases. Germline values: CDR1 SGHDN, CDR2 FVKESK. J was trimmed by 3 bases and V by 1 base; bases with no gene match: 6. The CDR3 extends over 15 amino acids. The CDR3 DNA reads as TGTGCCAGCAGCCAAGTATCGGGACAGCGCTACGAGCAGTACTTC. Its protein product is CASSQVSGQRYEQYF.

This clonotype was recorded a few times. This chain joins TRBV20-1 and TRBJ1-2; D may be TRBD1 (6 bases). The CDR3 is 12 residues long. Per the germline V gene, CDR1 is DFQATT and CDR2 is SNEGSKA (reference sequence). The V gene lost 3 bases and the J gene lost 9 bases, with 14 bases spanning the gap. The CDR3 here is CSASAAGTRYTF. The CDR3 DNA is TGCAGTGCTAGCGCCGCCGGGACACGCTACACCTTC.

On this clonotype: A junction boundary mismatches the germline segment, possibly from a read error. This chain uses TRBV29-1 with TRBJ2-5; 8 nucleotides align to TRBD2. Germline CDR1 is SQVTM and CDR2 is ANQGSEA. The CDR3 consists of 12 residues. The CDR3 protein is CSSGETGGAVFF. CDR3 in DNA: TGCAGTTCAGGGGAGACGGGGGGGGCAGTGTTCTTC.